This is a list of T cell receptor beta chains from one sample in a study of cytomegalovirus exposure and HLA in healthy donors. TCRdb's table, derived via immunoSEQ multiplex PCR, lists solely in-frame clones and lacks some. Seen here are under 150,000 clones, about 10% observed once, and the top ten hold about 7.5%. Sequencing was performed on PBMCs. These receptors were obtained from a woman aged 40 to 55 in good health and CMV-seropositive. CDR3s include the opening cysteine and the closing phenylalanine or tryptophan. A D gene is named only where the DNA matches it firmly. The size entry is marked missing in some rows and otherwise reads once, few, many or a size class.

TGTGCCAGCAGGCCAGGGGTTGGCAATCAGCCCCAGCATTTT CASRPGVGNQPQHF NA TRBJ1-5 TRBV5-5 NA
TGTGCCAGCACTCTAGGGCCAGGGCGCTATGGCTACACCTTC CASTLGPGRYGYTF NA TRBJ1-2 TRBV2 NA
TGCGCCAGCAGCTTTAATCCAGGGGGCAATCAGCCCCAGCATTTT CASSFNPGGNQPQHF NA TRBJ1-5 TRBV5-1 NA
TGTGCCACCAGCAGAGGGCTAGCGGACACAGATACGCAGTATTTT CATSRGLADTDTQYF NA TRBJ2-3 TRBV15 TRBD2
TGTGCCAGCAGAGAGACAGGGTCCTACGAGCAGTACTTC CASRETGSYEQYF few TRBJ2-7 TRBV6-6 TRBD1
TGCAGTGGGGTGCGGGACACTGAAGCTTTCTTT CSGVRDTEAFF NA TRBJ1-1 TRBV20-1 NA
TGTGCCAGCAGCCGGACAGGGGCTGAGCATCAGCCCCAGCATTTT CASSRTGAEHQPQHF few TRBJ1-5 TRBV2 TRBD1
TGTGCCAGCAGCTTGCCAGGTTCTTATGGCTACACCTTC CASSLPGSYGYTF NA TRBJ1-2 TRBV5-6 NA
TGTGCCAGCAAGGGGCGGGGACTCTCCTACGAGCAGTACTTC CASKGRGLSYEQYF NA TRBJ2-7 TRBV6-5 NA
TGTGCCAGCAGCTTCCGCACCGGGACAGGGGGCGCAGATACGCAGTATTTT CASSFRTGTGGADTQYF few TRBJ2-3 TRBV7-8 TRBD1
TGTGCCAGCAGCGTGACTAGCGGGGGGGCTTACAATGAGCAGTTCTTC CASSVTSGGAYNEQFF NA TRBJ2-1 TRBV7-2 TRBD2
TGTGCCAGCAGCCCACAGGGGGCCACAGATACGCAGTATTTT CASSPQGATDTQYF few TRBJ2-3 TRBV7-3 TRBD1
TGTGCCAGCAGCTCACAGGGCTCTGGAAACACCATATATTTT CASSSQGSGNTIYF few TRBJ1-3 TRBV7-9 NA
TGTGCCAGCAGCGAGAGGACAGGGGGCTACGAGCAGTACTTC CASSERTGGYEQYF few TRBJ2-7 TRBV2 TRBD1
TGTGCCAGCAGCTTGTATACAGGGACAGAGACCCAGTACTTC CASSLYTGTETQYF NA TRBJ2-5 TRBV5-6 NA
TGCGCCAGCAGCTTGGACAGGGCCCTTAGTAGGGCTTTCTTT CASSLDRALSRAFF few TRBJ1-1 TRBV5-1 NA
TGTGCCAGTAGTCTCGGGACAGGGACTAACTATGGCTACACCTTC CASSLGTGTNYGYTF NA TRBJ1-2 TRBV19 TRBD1
TGTGCCAGTAGTATCGGAGCGGGGGGGCCCGAGACCCAGTACTTC CASSIGAGGPETQYF NA TRBJ2-5 TRBV19 TRBD2
TGTGCCAGCAGTTACGAGACAGGGGAGTACGAGCAGTACTTC CASSYETGEYEQYF NA TRBJ2-7 TRBV6-6 TRBD1
TGTGCCGCCTTACCAGGGGGTGTTCGGAACGAGCAGTACTTC CAALPGGVRNEQYF NA TRBJ2-7 TRBV2 TRBD1
TGCGCCAGCAGCCAAGATCTCTCGGATACGCAGTATTTT CASSQDLSDTQYF NA TRBJ2-3 TRBV4-3 NA
TGCGCCAGCAGCTCGCTAGCGGGGGGCACAGATACGCAGTATTTT CASSSLAGGTDTQYF few TRBJ2-3 TRBV5-1 TRBD2
TGCGCCAGCAGCTTGGCGGGGAGCTCGAATGAGCAGTTCTTC CASSLAGSSNEQFF few TRBJ2-1 TRBV5-1 NA
TGTGCCAGCAGCTTGGACAGGGAAAGATTCTACGAGCAGTACTTC CASSLDRERFYEQYF few TRBJ2-7 TRBV5-5 NA
TGCGCCAGCAGCTTGGGGACAGAGACAGATACGCAGTATTTT CASSLGTETDTQYF NA TRBJ2-3 TRBV5-1 NA
TGTGCCAGCAGCCTTGAGACAGGCTCCTACGAGCAGTACTTC CASSLETGSYEQYF NA TRBJ2-7 TRBV7-2 NA
TGTGCCACCAGCAGTGCCTCGACAGGTTCCTACGAGCAGTACTTC CATSSASTGSYEQYF few TRBJ2-7 TRBV15 NA
TGCGCCAGCAAACACGGACTAGCGGGTGACCCGACTTGGAATGAGCAGTTCTTC CASKHGLAGDPTWNEQFF NA TRBJ2-1 TRBV5-1 TRBD2
TGCGCCAGCAGCCATGCGGACAGCTCATCCTACGAGCAGTACTTC CASSHADSSSYEQYF NA TRBJ2-7 TRBV5-1 NA
TGTGCCAGCAGCTCATTAGGCGGTAGCGGAAATGGCTACACCTTC CASSSLGGSGNGYTF NA TRBJ1-2 TRBV11-3 NA
TGTGCCAGCAATCTAGCGGGGGGGCAAGAGACCCAGTACTTC CASNLAGGQETQYF few TRBJ2-5 TRBV6-1 TRBD2
TGTGCCAGCAGCTCCCGATCAGGGAAGGCACCTCCATACGAGAAGTACTTC CASSSRSGKAPPYEKYF NA TRBJ2-7 TRBV13 NA
TGCGCCAGCAGCTGGGACAGCGTAGCTAACTATGGCTACACCTTC CASSWDSVANYGYTF few TRBJ1-2 TRBV4-3 TRBD1
TGTGCCAGCAGCTTAGATGGGAACCAACGTGACAGGAACACTGAAGCTTTCTTT CASSLDGNQRDRNTEAFF NA TRBJ1-1 TRBV11-3 NA
TGCGCCGGCAGCTTGGGACTAGCAACAGAGCAGTACTTC CAGSLGLATEQYF NA TRBJ2-7 TRBV5-1 TRBD2
TGTGCCACCGCCTCTCGACAGGGTGGCTACACCTTC CATASRQGGYTF NA TRBJ1-2 TRBV5-4 TRBD1
TGTGCCAGTGCCACGGGACTTACCATTCGACGGGGTGGGGAGACCCAGTACTTC CASATGLTIRRGGETQYF few TRBJ2-5 TRBV11-2 NA
TGTGCCAGCAGGGAACGGCAGGGAACCGGGGAGCTGTTTTTT CASRERQGTGELFF few TRBJ2-2 TRBV2 NA
TGTGCCAGCAGCAATACAGGGGGAAACACCGGGGAGCTGTTTTTT CASSNTGGNTGELFF NA TRBJ2-2 TRBV7-8 TRBD1
TGTGCCAGCAGTACGACAGGGAGCGGCCCAAAACTGTTTTTT CASSTTGSGPKLFF NA TRBJ1-4 TRBV5-6 TRBD1
TGTGCCAGCTCACCAACCAGGGGGGATGAGCAGTTCTTC CASSPTRGDEQFF few TRBJ2-1 TRBV18 NA
TGCGCCAGCAGCTCCTCCGGGACAGGGGGTAAGGGTGAGCAGTTCTTC CASSSSGTGGKGEQFF NA TRBJ2-1 TRBV5-1 TRBD1
TGTGCCAGTAGTCCAGGACAGGGTGATGGCTACACCTTC CASSPGQGDGYTF few TRBJ1-2 TRBV19 TRBD1
TGTGCCAGCAGCGCGACAGTACAAGCCGGGGAGCTGTTTTTT CASSATVQAGELFF NA TRBJ2-2 TRBV9 NA
TGTGCCAGCAGTTACAACGGTGCTGGGGCCAACGTCCTGACTTTC CASSYNGAGANVLTF NA TRBJ2-6 TRBV6-5 NA
TGTGCCAGCAGGGGAGACAGGGTAGAGGAAAAACTGTTTTTT CASRGDRVEEKLFF few TRBJ1-4 TRBV28 TRBD1
TGCGCCAGCAGCCTTTGGACACCTGCCAACTATGGCTACACCTTC CASSLWTPANYGYTF NA TRBJ1-2 TRBV23-1 NA
TGCGCCAGCAGCCCCCAGGGGGCCTACAATGAGCAGTTCTTC CASSPQGAYNEQFF NA TRBJ2-1 TRBV5-1 TRBD1
TGTGCCAGCAGCCCCTGGACTAGCGGGGTACAAGAGACCCAGTACTTC CASSPWTSGVQETQYF NA TRBJ2-5 TRBV7-9 TRBD2
TGTGCCAGTAGTATACAGGGGGACACTGAAGCTTTCTTT CASSIQGDTEAFF few TRBJ1-1 TRBV19 TRBD1
TGTGCCAGCAGCGGAGGGCCCGGACTAGCGGGCAATGAGCAGTTCTTC CASSGGPGLAGNEQFF NA TRBJ2-1 TRBV9 TRBD2
TGCGCCAGCAGCTTGGGGGGGGGCGATTCGAACACCGGGGAGCTGTTTTTT CASSLGGGDSNTGELFF few TRBJ2-2 TRBV5-1 NA
TGTGCCAGCAGCGCGGGAGGGACTAGCGGGGGTAGCACAGATACGCAGTATTTT CASSAGGTSGGSTDTQYF NA TRBJ2-3 TRBV5-4 TRBD2
TGTGCCAGCAGCTCCTTGCGGGGGGAGACCCAGTACTTC CASSSLRGETQYF NA TRBJ2-5 TRBV11-1 TRBD2
TGTGCCAGCAGTTACCAGGGGGTTATAGGAGACACCATATATTTT CASSYQGVIGDTIYF NA TRBJ1-3 TRBV6-5 TRBD1
TGCGCCAGCACGCGGGGGCAAGGAGATACGCAGTATTTT CASTRGQGDTQYF NA TRBJ2-3 TRBV5-1 NA
TGTGCCAGCCAAAGCACGGACAGGGTCTACAATGAGCAGTTCTTC CASQSTDRVYNEQFF few TRBJ2-1 TRBV6-1 TRBD1